The rows below give T cell receptor beta chains drawn from one sample of a study of T cells in Graves' hyperthyroidism and ophthalmopathy. TCRdb used MiXCR to reprocess the multiplex PCR reads, holding one entry per CDR3 protein. The sample lists about 500,000 distinct CDR3 sequences; roughly a sixth were seen once. The source material was blood. The source of these receptors is a woman aged 25 to 39 with Graves' ophthalmopathy. The conserved cysteine and the conserved F or W are not part of the CDR3 here. The order of the fields is V gene, J gene, CDR3 length, D gene, CDR3 protein. A D gene is named only where the DNA matches it firmly.

TRBV27	TRBJ2-3	12	TRBD2	ASSTWTSGDTQY
TRBV20-1	TRBJ2-3	12	NA	SARWPRGTDTQY
TRBV19	TRBJ2-5	12	TRBD1	ASSIRTGWETQY
TRBV12-3/TRBV12-4	TRBJ1-1	11	NA	ASRLTGNTEAF
TRBV15	TRBJ2-5	15	TRBD2	ATSRAPQLAGVETQY
TRBV11-2	TRBJ2-1	13	NA	ASSLVSGTSNEQF
TRBV20-1	TRBJ2-3	17	TRBD2	SASPGGDSGRAVTDTQY
TRBV20-1	TRBJ2-1	13	NA	SAPRAGSRNNEQF
TRBV20-1	TRBJ1-1	12	NA	SASRGVVNTEAF
TRBV6-1	TRBJ1-4	14	TRBD1	ASSDTGTATNEKLF
TRBV7-3	TRBJ2-6	15	TRBD1	ASSLWTGGIGANVLT
TRBV7-9	TRBJ1-1	11	NA	ASSVSMNTEAF
TRBV7-2	TRBJ2-3	11	NA	ASRDYFPDTQY
TRBV6-1	TRBJ2-2	15	TRBD1	ASTHGRGRGRTGELF
TRBV6-5	TRBJ2-6	14	NA	ASSFKGSSGANVLT
TRBV19	TRBJ2-7	11	NA	ASSIGTNYEQY
TRBV6-5	TRBJ1-4	14	NA	ASSCITETTNEKLF